This T cell receptor beta chain was recorded in a study of cytomegalovirus exposure and HLA in healthy donors. Overall study results and limits: With high specificity and sensitivity, the classifier reportedly diagnosed cytomegalovirus status. Presence/absence analysis assumed near-uniform sequencing depth across donors.

V dropped 4 bases and J dropped 0 bases, with 3 bases sitting between them. CDR1 is LNHDA, CDR2 SQIVND, per germline (reference sequence). This CDR3 has 12 residues. With regard to this clone: Its antigen is not identified.

PCR used 60 Vbeta primers and 13 Jbeta primers. This table comes from immunoSEQ multiplex PCR, and its TCRdb copy is limited to in-frame clones, with some not included. The sample includes 240,000 or so clones, around 80% seen only once; the top ten take around 5.7%. The TCR comes from a woman in her 40s in good health and CMV-seropositive. V is TRBV19 and J is TRBJ2-5; no reliable D call. Sequenced material: PBMCs. This CDR3 is CASSTHQETQYF. The CDR3 coding sequence is TGTGCCAGTAGTACTCACCAAGAGACCCAGTACTTC. Full variable domain (outside the CDR3, taken from reference TRBV19 and TRBJ2-5): DGGITQSPKYLFRKEGQNVTLSCEQNLNHDAMYWYRQDPGQGLRLIYYSQIVNDFQKGDIAEGYSVSREKKESFPLTVTSAQKNPTAFYLCASSTHQETQYFGPGTRLLVL.